This entry lists 9 T cell receptor beta chains sequenced from one sample in a study of T cell responses to AZD1222 COVID-19 vaccine. This table comes from immunoSEQ multiplex PCR, and its TCRdb copy is limited to in-frame clones, with some not included. Among around 120,000 clones listed, 89% were seen once. The sample consisted of peripheral blood, taken on day 0 of AZD1222 vaccination. The origin of the receptors is an adult in good health.

The V and J genes are TRBV6-1 and TRBJ1-5; 8 positions agree with TRBD1. The CDR3 has 15 amino acids. CDR1 is MNHNS and CDR2 is SASEGT in the germline V gene. The V and J ends lost 2 bases and 7 bases, in that order; junction bases with no gene match: 7. CDR3 bases: TGTGCCAGCAGTGAATCCCGGACAGGGCCCCAGCCCCAGCATTTT. Translated, it gives CASSESRTGPQPQHF.

This clone was detected a few times. V gene TRBV18 combines with J gene TRBJ1-6; D is perhaps TRBD1 (6 bases). Trimming took off 0 bases at V and 9 bases at J, with 18 bases between the two ends. Germline V gene lookup returns CDR1 KGHSH and CDR2 LQKENI. The CDR3 has 17 amino acids. CDR3 nucleotide sequence: TGTGCCAGCTCACCACCAGGCGGGATACAGGGCGGTTCACCCCTCCACTTT. This sequence encodes CASSPPGGIQGGSPLHF.

The chain is built from TRBV28 and TRBJ1-2; 7 bases match TRBD1. J gave up 7 bases and V 4 bases, and 12 bases lay outside the gene matches. The CDR3 length is 15 residues. Germline V gives CDR1 MDHEN, CDR2 SYDVKM. The CDR3 DNA reads TGTGCCAGCAGTTCCCCTGGTAAGGGGGCGAGTGGCTACACCTTC. It yields the protein CASSSPGKGASGYTF.

The chain couples TRBV28 to TRBJ1-2; D ambiguous. V lost 1 base to trimming and J lost 7 bases, with 10 bases between them. The CDR3 is 13 residues long. CDR1 is MDHEN and CDR2 is SYDVKM in the germline V gene. CDR3 nucleotides: TGTGCCAGCAGTTTATCCAACCCGCGTGGCTACACCTTC. This sequence encodes CASSLSNPRGYTF.

V usage is TRBV4-2 and J usage is TRBJ1-2; no clear D. CDR1 is LGHNA, CDR2 YNFKEQ, per germline. The V end was cut by 3 bases, the J end by 3 bases, with 11 bases between. The CDR3 runs to 14 residues. This CDR3 reads CASSHDPGDYGYTF. In DNA, the CDR3 is TGTGCCAGCAGCCACGACCCTGGGGACTATGGCTACACCTTC.

The CDR3 sequence is CASSLAEDRVKPPLHF. The CDR3, as DNA: TGCGCCAGCAGCTTGGCTGAGGACAGGGTGAAGCCACCCCTCCACTTT. This chain uses TRBV5-1 with TRBJ1-6; 8 bases line up with TRBD1. Unmatched junction bases numbered 10, after V lost 0 bases and J lost 11 bases. Germline CDR1 is SGHRS and CDR2 is YFSETQ. CDR3 length: 16 residues.

This chain connects TRBV6-5 to TRBJ2-1, with D tentatively TRBD2 (6 bases). Germline V gene data show CDR1 as MNHEY and CDR2 as SVGAGI. There are 15 residues in the CDR3. Trimming stripped 6 bases from V and 2 bases from J, with 14 bases between. The CDR3 coding sequence is TGTGCCAGCAGACACCCGGGACTTCCCTACAATGAGCAGTTCTTC. This gives the protein CASRHPGLPYNEQFF.

J is TRBJ2-1 and V is TRBV6-5, with 7 bases lining up with TRBD1. V gave up 6 bases and J gave up 11 bases; unmatched junction bases: 7. Germline lookup yields CDR1 MNHEY and CDR2 SVGAGI. The CDR3 loop spans 12 amino acids. CDR3 DNA sequence: TGTGCCAGCAGGCAGCGACAGGGTAAGCAGTTCTTC. Its protein is CASRQRQGKQFF.

The rearrangement links TRBV11-2 to TRBJ2-2; D gene ambiguous. This CDR3 spans 16 amino acids. V was clipped by 2 bases and J by 6 bases, with 16 bases between them. Per germline, CDR1 SGHAT and CDR2 FQNNGV. CDR3 protein: CASSLMENSRAGELFF. DNA of the CDR3: TGTGCCAGCAGCTTAATGGAGAACAGCCGGGCCGGGGAGCTGTTTTTT.